Listed here are 30 T cell receptor beta chains from one sample, sequenced in a study of CD4+ T cells in melanoma. Some clones are missing from TCRdb's copy, which holds only in-frame ones; the method was immunoSEQ multiplex PCR. The sample includes around 110,000 clones, 92% of them seen just once. Sequencing was carried out using peripheral blood. These receptors came from a human donor with melanoma.

This chain links TRBV18 with TRBJ1-1; the D is unclear. The CDR3 is made up of 15 amino acids. Per the germline V gene, CDR1 is KGHSH and CDR2 is LQKENI. V was clipped by 3 bases and J by 0 bases, with 11 bases between them. The CDR3 is CASSPHPAMNTEAFF. CDR3 nucleotide sequence: TGTGCCAGCTCACCCCACCCAGCTATGAACACTGAAGCTTTCTTT.

The chain is built from TRBV11-3 and TRBJ2-5; TRBD2 might be the D (6 bases). Per the germline V gene, CDR1 is SGHNT and CDR2 is YENEEA. There are 17 residues in the CDR3. Trimming shortened V by 4 bases and J by 2 bases, and 20 bases separated the two germline ends. CDR3 in DNA: TGTGCCAGCAGCTCCATCATTCCGCGGGGCAGGCAAGAGACCCAGTACTTC. Translating gives CASSSIIPRGRQETQYF. Combining the CDR3 with reference TRBV11-3 and TRBJ2-5 gives the whole variable domain EAGVVQSPRYKIIEKKQPVAFWCNPISGHNTLYWYLQNLGQGPELLIRYENEEAVDDSQLPKDRFSAERLKGVDSTLKIQPAELGDSAVYLCASSSIIPRGRQETQYFGPGTRLLVL.

CDR3 loop: CASSSASGREETQYF. The CDR3 DNA follows: TGCGCCAGCAGCTCGGCTAGCGGGAGGGAAGAGACCCAGTACTTC. V gene TRBV5-1 combines with J gene TRBJ2-5, with 12 nucleotides matching TRBD2. The J segment lost 3 bases and the V segment lost 3 bases, leaving 3 bases of the junction unmatched. CDR1 and CDR2 (germline): SGHRS, YFSETQ. The CDR3 sequence is 15 residues long.

The rearrangement links TRBV6-1 to TRBJ2-1; D not resolved. V was trimmed by 2 bases and J by 6 bases, leaving 8 bases between them. This CDR3 region has 13 residues. Germline assignment: CDR1 MNHNS and CDR2 SASEGT. This CDR3 reads CASSEWPVNEQFF. The CDR3 nucleotides are TGTGCCAGCAGTGAATGGCCCGTCAATGAGCAGTTCTTC.

J is TRBJ2-7 and V is TRBV6-1; the match to TRBD2 covers 8 bases. This CDR3 comprises 15 residues. Germline lookup yields CDR1 MNHNS and CDR2 SASEGT. The junction had 7 bases not matched to a gene; V was cut back by 6 bases and J by 0 bases. CDR3 sequence reads: CASRKAGAPSYEQYF. CDR3 DNA sequence: TGTGCCAGCAGAAAAGCGGGAGCCCCCTCCTACGAGCAGTACTTC.

This clone was seen only a few times. The J gene is TRBJ1-2, the V gene TRBV5-1; D gene uncertain. V was cut by 0 bases and J by 6 bases, with 12 bases left in between. The germline gives CDR1 SGHRS, CDR2 YFSETQ. This CDR3 contains 14 residues. The CDR3 bases are TGCGCCAGCAGCTTGGATGGGTTAGGCGATGGCTACACCTTC. Amino acid sequence: CASSLDGLGDGYTF.

Only one count was recorded for this clone. The chain employs TRBV6-1 and TRBJ1-2; the D gene is possibly TRBD1 (6 bases). Germline-derived CDR1 and CDR2 are MNHNS and SASEGT. V shed 7 bases and J shed 2 bases, with 11 bases lying between them. The CDR3 length is 13 residues. The CDR3 loop reads CASKLGHNYGYTF. The CDR3 DNA reads as TGTGCCAGCAAGTTGGGACACAACTATGGCTACACCTTC.

The chain employs TRBV27 and TRBJ1-6; D is uncertain. Trimming stripped 3 bases from V and 6 bases from J, with 6 bases between. Germline assignment: CDR1 MNHEY and CDR2 SMNVEV (reference sequence). The CDR3 loop spans 13 amino acids. Here the CDR3 DNA reads TGTGCCAGCAGTTTCGCTGGTAATTCACCCCTCCACTTT. Amino acid sequence: CASSFAGNSPLHF.

This CDR3 reads CASNWRGARNTEAFF. CDR3 DNA sequence: TGTGCCAGCAATTGGAGGGGGGCCAGGAACACTGAAGCTTTCTTT. This chain joins TRBV5-8 and TRBJ1-1; perhaps TRBD1 as D (6 bases). This CDR3 contains 15 residues. CDR1 and CDR2 from the germline V gene are SGHTS and YDEGEE. The germline V and J ends were trimmed by 6 bases and 1 base, with 16 bases remaining between them.

The table lists this clone with a count of one. The chain couples TRBV30 to TRBJ2-5, with no clear D. V was clipped by 4 bases and J by 1 base, with 4 bases between them. Per germline, CDR1 GTSNPN and CDR2 SVGIG (reference sequence). This CDR3 is 11 amino acids long. The CDR3: CAWNTQETQYF. The CDR3 nucleotides read TGTGCCTGGAATACCCAAGAGACCCAGTACTTC. Based on the CDR3 plus reference TRBV30 and TRBJ2-5, the full variable domain is SQTIHQWPATLVQPVGSPLSLECTVEGTSNPNLYWYRQAAGRGLQLLFYSVGIGQISSEVPQNLSASRPQDRQFILSSKKLLLSDSGFYLCAWNTQETQYFGPGTRLLVL.

The V gene is TRBV30, the J gene TRBJ2-7; D uncertain. Germline CDR1 and CDR2: GTSNPN and SVGIG (reference sequence). With 2 bases removed from V and 2 bases from J, the gap between germline ends came to 10 bases. This CDR3 has 13 amino acids. The CDR3: CAWSLGGAYEQYF. DNA for the CDR3: TGTGCCTGGAGTTTGGGCGGAGCCTACGAGCAGTACTTC.

The chain has TRBV5-1 and TRBJ2-5; D unresolved. With 0 bases removed from V and 4 bases from J, the gap between germline ends came to 4 bases. The CDR3 totals 12 residues. CDR1 and CDR2 from the germline V gene are SGHRS and YFSETQ. The CDR3 loop reads CASSLVRETQYF. CDR3 nucleotides: TGCGCCAGCAGCTTGGTTCGAGAGACCCAGTACTTC.

The gene calls are TRBV9 and TRBJ2-5, with D possibly being TRBD1 or TRBD2 (5 bases each). The germline CDR1 and CDR2 sequences are SGDLS and YYNGEE. The CDR3 spans 15 residues. V lost 0 bases and J 1 base, leaving 10 bases between the germline ends. CDR3 bases: TGTGCCAGCAGCGTAGCGGGGCGGGCCCAAGAGACCCAGTACTTC. This encodes CASSVAGRAQETQYF.

V gene TRBV19 combines with J gene TRBJ2-7; possible D gene TRBD1, 5 bases. From germline, CDR1 is LNHDA and CDR2 SQIVND (reference sequence). V was cut by 3 bases and J by 5 bases, with 11 bases left in between. The CDR3 has 13 residues. DNA of the CDR3: TGTGCCAGTAGTATTGCCCACAGGAACGAGCAGTACTTC. This codes for CASSIAHRNEQYF.

This clone was picked up one time. This chain connects TRBV6-6 to TRBJ2-3; TRBD2 matches at 9 bases. Germline V gives CDR1 MNHNY, CDR2 SVGAGI (reference sequence). The CDR3 contains 14 residues. The V segment lost 11 bases and the J segment 2 bases; nucleotides outside the gene matches: 8. CDR3 loop: CASGSSGNTDTQYF. The CDR3 nucleotides read TGTGCCTCCGGATCTAGCGGGAACACAGATACGCAGTATTTT.

This clone came up once. The chain employs TRBV6-6 and TRBJ1-4; D gene uncertain. Looked up from germline, CDR1 is MNHNY and CDR2 is SVGAGI (reference sequence). This CDR3 comprises 16 residues. Between the trimmed V and J ends, which lost 2 bases and 7 bases, there was a span of 17 bases. The CDR3 loop reads CASSYAYRGAFEKLFF. The CDR3 bases are TGTGCCAGCAGTTACGCTTACAGAGGTGCTTTTGAAAAACTGTTTTTT.

The chain carries TRBV28 and TRBJ2-7; D remains unclear. Deletions cut 6 bases from V and 2 bases from J, with 8 bases between. The germline gives CDR1 MDHEN, CDR2 SYDVKM. The CDR3 has 12 amino acids. CDR3 loop: CASRGVAYEQYF. DNA of the CDR3: TGTGCCAGCAGGGGCGTGGCCTACGAGCAGTACTTC.

V is TRBV7-6 and J is TRBJ2-1; 8 positions match TRBD1. This CDR3 region has 14 residues. V shed 5 bases, J shed 6 bases, and the junction held 6 bases outside the gene matches. Germline CDR1 SGHVS, CDR2 FNYEAQ. The CDR3 protein is CASSPQTGVNEQFF. The CDR3 DNA reads TGTGCCAGCAGCCCGCAGACAGGGGTCAATGAGCAGTTCTTC.

V is TRBV5-1 and J is TRBJ2-5; 7 bases line up with TRBD1. This CDR3 has 14 amino acids. V lost 4 bases and J lost 3; bases outside the gene matches: 6. Germline CDR1 reads SGHRS; CDR2 reads YFSETQ. The CDR3 loop is CASSVQGGKETQYF. As DNA, the CDR3 is TGCGCCAGCAGCGTCCAAGGGGGCAAAGAGACCCAGTACTTC.

The chain employs TRBV7-2 and TRBJ1-2; D may be TRBD1 (6 bases). Germline CDR1 is SGHTA and CDR2 is FQGNSA. The CDR3 is 15 amino acids. Trimming removed 0 bases at V and 2 bases at J, with 10 bases between. The CDR3 DNA follows: TGTGCCAGCAGCTTAGCTGGGGGGGCCAACTATGGCTACACCTTC. Its protein is CASSLAGGANYGYTF.

This chain joins TRBV6-5 and TRBJ2-7; unclear D gene. Trimming removed 2 bases at V and 1 base at J, with 15 bases between. Looked up from germline, CDR1 is MNHEY and CDR2 is SVGAGI. CDR3 length equals 16 residues. CDR3 region: CASSYPQRSKSYEQYF. The CDR3 nucleotides read TGTGCCAGCAGTTACCCCCAGAGGTCCAAGTCCTACGAGCAGTACTTC.

This chain joins TRBV7-2 and TRBJ2-3; 10 bases are a match to TRBD2. CDR1 is SGHTA and CDR2 is FQGNSA in the germline V gene. The CDR3 is 16 residues long. The trim removed 1 base at V and 5 bases at J, leaving 6 bases unmatched. CDR3 sequence reads: CASSLGGTSVIDTQYF. The CDR3 DNA is TGTGCCAGCAGCTTAGGGGGGACTAGCGTCATAGATACGCAGTATTTT.

This sequence joins TRBV28 and TRBJ1-4; D is perhaps TRBD1 (5 bases). In germline, CDR1 is MDHEN, CDR2 SYDVKM. Trimming removed 5 bases from V and 0 bases from J, with 13 bases in between. The CDR3 runs 16 residues. The CDR3 reads CASSGTRTATNEKLFF. CDR3 bases: TGTGCCAGCAGTGGGACCAGGACTGCAACTAATGAAAAACTGTTTTTT.

This clone was observed a few times. The chain couples TRBV5-1 to TRBJ1-2, with D hard to call. This CDR3 has 13 residues. Germline-derived CDR1 and CDR2 are SGHRS and YFSETQ. With 2 bases removed from V and 4 bases from J, the gap between germline ends came to 9 bases. The CDR3 is CASSFDKSYGYTF. CDR3 in DNA: TGCGCCAGCAGCTTCGACAAAAGCTATGGCTACACCTTC.

The gene calls are TRBV28 and TRBJ2-7; D unclear. The V end lost 5 bases, the J end lost 2 bases, and 4 bases lay between the germline ends. Germline CDR1 and CDR2: MDHEN and SYDVKM. CDR3 length: 11 residues. CDR3 in DNA: TGTGCCAGCAGTCAAACCTACGAGCAGTACTTC. Translation gives CASSQTYEQYF.

The rearrangement links TRBV29-1 to TRBJ1-4; maybe TRBD1 (5 bases). The V end was cut by 4 bases, the J end by 10 bases, with 16 bases between. The CDR3 loop spans 13 amino acids. Germline V gives CDR1 SQVTM, CDR2 ANQGSEA. CDR3 region: CSVGGLQRGKLFF. CDR3 nucleotide sequence: TGCAGCGTTGGGGGACTCCAAAGGGGAAAACTGTTTTTT.

The chain has TRBV11-3 and TRBJ2-3; tentatively, D is TRBD2 (5 bases). Per germline, CDR1 SGHNT and CDR2 YENEEA. Trimming stripped 4 bases from V and 2 bases from J, with 10 bases between. The CDR3 covers 14 residues. CDR3 loop: CASSSGVVTDTQYF. Written as DNA, the CDR3 is TGTGCCAGCAGCTCCGGGGTCGTCACAGATACGCAGTATTTT. Looking up the rest from reference TRBV11-3 and TRBJ2-3 gives the full variable domain: EAGVVQSPRYKIIEKKQPVAFWCNPISGHNTLYWYLQNLGQGPELLIRYENEEAVDDSQLPKDRFSAERLKGVDSTLKIQPAELGDSAVYLCASSSGVVTDTQYFGPGTRLTVL.

Only one count was recorded for this clone. One junction end disagrees with the germline gene, perhaps due to a read error. The V call is TRBV7-9, the J call TRBJ2-7, with 7 bases lining up with TRBD2. The length of the CDR3 is 13 residues. Germline V gene data show CDR1 as SEHNR and CDR2 as FQNEAQ (reference sequence). CDR3: CASSLSGQYEQYF. The CDR3 nucleotides are TGCGCCAGCAGCCTTAGCGGGCAATACGAGCAGTACTTC.

V usage is TRBV6-5 and J usage is TRBJ2-7; D is unresolved. Trimming cost V 10 bases and J 3 bases, with 16 bases left between them. CDR3 length equals 13 residues. The germline CDR1 and CDR2 sequences are MNHEY and SVGAGI. CDR3 sequence: CAKSSFGYYEQYF. The CDR3 DNA follows: TGTGCCAAGAGCTCGTTTGGTTACTACGAGCAGTACTTC.

This clone was seen a handful of times. The rearrangement joins TRBV11-3 to TRBJ2-2, with D uncertain. Germline CDR1 is SGHNT and CDR2 is YENEEA. CDR3 size: 15 residues. Trimming removed 0 bases at V and 9 bases at J, with 14 bases between. The CDR3 sequence is CASSLDPTQTRELFF. The CDR3 nucleotides are TGTGCCAGCAGCTTAGATCCGACCCAAACCAGGGAGCTGTTTTTT. The variable domain in full, with the rest retrieved from reference TRBV11-3 and TRBJ2-2, is EAGVVQSPRYKIIEKKQPVAFWCNPISGHNTLYWYLQNLGQGPELLIRYENEEAVDDSQLPKDRFSAERLKGVDSTLKIQPAELGDSAVYLCASSLDPTQTRELFFGEGSRLTVL.